These 26 T cell receptor beta chains were sequenced from one sample in a study of blood T cell repertoires in COVID-19. Generated by immunoSEQ multiplex PCR, the TCRdb table keeps only in-frame clones and is missing some. The sample records a few hundred thousand clones, approximately 85% being singletons. The sample taken for sequencing was peripheral blood. These receptors originate from a woman in her 70s with acute or convalescent COVID-19.

The chain has TRBV6-5 and TRBJ2-1; possibly TRBD2 for D (7 bases). The CDR3 totals 15 residues. Germline CDR1 is MNHEY and CDR2 is SVGAGI. The V end was cut by 7 bases, the J end by 1 base, with 14 bases between. CDR3 DNA: TGTGCCAGCAAAGACGGGGGGCCGTCCTACAATGAGCAGTTCTTC. It codes for CASKDGGPSYNEQFF.

The chain carries TRBV7-9 and TRBJ2-3, with D perhaps TRBD1 (6 bases). Trimming stripped 4 bases from V and 4 bases from J, with 21 bases between. Germline V gene data show CDR1 as SEHNR and CDR2 as FQNEAQ (reference sequence). The CDR3 length is 17 residues. The CDR3 loop is CASSSLRGRGTPDTQYF. For the CDR3, the DNA is TGTGCCAGCAGCTCCCTCAGGGGCCGGGGTACACCAGATACGCAGTATTTT.

The CDR3 DNA follows: TGCGCCAGCAGCCACAGAGATTACGCCTACGAGCAGTACTTC. Amino acid sequence: CASSHRDYAYEQYF. The chain employs TRBV5-1 and TRBJ2-7; D is unresolved. V shed 4 bases and J shed 2 bases, with 13 bases lying between them. The CDR3 sequence is 14 residues long. The germline CDR1 and CDR2 sequences are SGHRS and YFSETQ.

Concerning this clone itself: Other DNA sequences in this sample translate to the same CDR3. The V and J genes are TRBV3-1 (or the pseudogene TRBV3-2) and TRBJ1-4; D not resolved. This CDR3 spans 14 amino acids. Germline V gene sequence: CDR1 LGHDT, CDR2 YNNKEL (reference sequence). V shed 4 bases and J shed 7 bases, with 13 bases lying between them. The DNA of the CDR3 is TGTGCCAGCAGCCTCCGCGGCTTGGGTGAAAAACTGTTTTTT. It specifies CASSLRGLGEKLFF.

V gene TRBV3-1 (or the pseudogene TRBV3-2) combines with J gene TRBJ1-3, with D possibly being TRBD1 (5 bases). This CDR3 spans 15 amino acids. CDR1 is LGHDT and CDR2 is YNNKEL in the germline V gene (reference sequence). Trimming removed 4 bases at V and 3 bases at J, with 13 bases between. For the CDR3, the DNA is TGTGCCAGCAGCCCGTCCCGGGGGGGTGGAAACACCATATATTTT. This translates into CASSPSRGGGNTIYF.

CDR3 residues: CASRQGSGRQPQHF. CDR3 nucleotides: TGTGCCAGCAGACAGGGCTCAGGTCGACAGCCCCAGCATTTT. V gene TRBV27 combines with J gene TRBJ1-5, with TRBD1 as a possible D gene (6 bases). V gave up 6 bases and J gave up 7 bases, with 16 bases separating them. CDR3 length equals 14 residues. Germline V CDR1 and CDR2: MNHEY, SMNVEV (reference sequence).

The V call is TRBV12-5, the J call TRBJ2-1, with TRBD2 matching 9 bases. CDR1 and CDR2 (germline): LGHNT, FRNRAP. Trimming took 0 bases from V and 7 from J; bases not matched to a gene: 22. The CDR3 length is 21 residues. The CDR3 sequence: CASGLVLSGTSLVQLRNEQFF. CDR3 in DNA: TGTGCTAGTGGTTTGGTACTTTCCGGGACTAGCCTTGTACAATTGAGAAATGAGCAGTTCTTC. The whole variable domain, remainder taken from reference TRBV12-5 and TRBJ2-1, is DARVTQTPRHKVTEMGQEVTMRCQPILGHNTVFWYRQTMMQGLELLAYFRNRAPLDDSGMPKDRFSAEMPDATLATLKIQPSEPRDSAVYFCASGLVLSGTSLVQLRNEQFFGPGTRLTVL.

This chain joins TRBV2 and TRBJ1-3, with D unclear. The CDR3 consists of 14 residues. Germline V gives CDR1 SNHLY, CDR2 FYNNEI. V dropped 2 bases and J dropped 2 bases, with 7 bases sitting between them. The CDR3 spells CASSETTTGNTIYF. DNA for the CDR3: TGTGCCAGCAGTGAAACCACAACTGGAAACACCATATATTTT.

The chain recombines TRBV19 with TRBJ1-1; D is possibly TRBD1 (5 bases). With 6 bases removed from V and 6 bases from J, the gap between germline ends came to 20 bases. This CDR3 spans 15 amino acids. The V gene's germline CDR1 is LNHDA and CDR2 SQIVND (reference sequence). CDR3 sequence (DNA): TGTGCCAGTAGCGAGGGGCGGGAAAGAAGAGCTGAAGCTTTCTTT. This codes for CASSEGRERRAEAFF.

As to this clone: This same CDR3 is encoded by further DNA sequences in the sample. This chain links TRBV10-2 with TRBJ1-2; D is possibly TRBD1 (5 bases). CDR1 WSHSY and CDR2 SAAADI come from the germline V gene. This CDR3 has 15 residues. V lost 3 bases and J lost 6, with 17 bases in between. CDR3: CASSDPPRDFNGYTF. The CDR3 coding sequence is TGCGCCAGCAGTGACCCGCCCCGGGACTTCAATGGCTACACCTTC.

The chain recombines TRBV23-1 with TRBJ1-5, with 8 bases that match TRBD1. TRBV23-1 has ORF status, its function being uncertain. CDR3 length equals 19 residues. The V and J ends lost 0 bases and 0 bases, in that order; junction bases with no gene match: 10. Here the CDR3 reads CASSQSADRGEDSNQPQHF. The DNA of the CDR3 is TGCGCCAGCAGTCAATCCGCCGACAGGGGAGAGGATAGCAATCAGCCCCAGCATTTT.

This clone has a single count. The J gene is TRBJ2-3, the V gene TRBV7-9; tentative D call: TRBD2 (5 bases). The V end lost 7 bases, the J end lost 2 bases, and 13 bases lay between the germline ends. CDR3 size: 14 residues. Looked up from germline, CDR1 is SEHNR and CDR2 is FQNEAQ (reference sequence). CDR3 coding DNA: TGTGCCAGCACCGGCGGGTTGATCACAGATACGCAGTATTTT. Its protein product is CASTGGLITDTQYF. The full variable domain, rest sourced from reference TRBV7-9 and TRBJ2-3, is DTGVSQNPRHKITKRGQNVTFRCDPISEHNRLYWYRQTLGQGPEFLTYFQNEAQLEKSRLLSDRFSAERPKGSFSTLEIQRTEQGDSAMYLCASTGGLITDTQYFGPGTRLTVL.

The chain uses TRBV7-9 and TRBJ2-5; TRBD2 matches at 13 bases. CDR1 and CDR2 (germline): SEHNR, FQNEAQ (reference sequence). CDR3 length equals 16 residues. After removal of 3 bases from V and 3 bases from J, the junction contained 4 bases not matched to a gene. The CDR3 protein is CASSFGTSGDKETQYF. The CDR3 nucleotides are TGTGCCAGCAGCTTTGGGACTAGCGGGGATAAAGAGACCCAGTACTTC.

This sequence joins TRBV11-2 and TRBJ2-5; 8 bases are shared with TRBD1. The CDR3 sequence is 15 residues long. Germline V CDR1 and CDR2: SGHAT, FQNNGV. The trim removed 7 bases at V and 5 bases at J, leaving 12 bases unmatched. The chain's CDR3 is CASTPQGAAGETQYF. CDR3 coding DNA: TGTGCCAGCACCCCCCAGGGGGCGGCAGGCGAGACCCAGTACTTC.

This clone came up a few times. The chain couples TRBV5-1 to TRBJ2-1; the D gene is possibly TRBD2 (5 bases). The CDR3 runs to 15 residues. The V end lost 5 bases, the J end lost 5 bases, and 17 bases lay between the germline ends. Germline values: CDR1 SGHRS, CDR2 YFSETQ. The CDR3, as DNA: TGCGCCAGCAGGAATGGAGGCTTAGATAACAATGAGCAGTTCTTC. Its translation: CASRNGGLDNNEQFF.

This sequence joins TRBV7-9 and TRBJ2-5; 7 nucleotides match TRBD2. V shed 2 bases and J 4 bases; nucleotides not matched to a gene: 1. Germline CDR1 SEHNR, CDR2 FQNEAQ (reference sequence). The CDR3 sequence is 13 residues long. The DNA of the CDR3 is TGTGCCAGCAGCTTAACGGGAGGAGAGACCCAGTACTTC. It codes for CASSLTGGETQYF.

The V gene is TRBV6-6, the J gene TRBJ2-3, with a tentative D call TRBD1 (7 bases). Trimming pared 5 bases from V and 3 bases from J, leaving 18 bases between. In germline, CDR1 is MNHNY, CDR2 SVGAGI (reference sequence). This CDR3 is 16 amino acids long. This chain's CDR3 is CASSRAIADRTDTQYF. The CDR3, as DNA: TGTGCCAGCAGTAGAGCCATAGCGGACAGGACAGATACGCAGTATTTT.

The chain couples TRBV7-9 to TRBJ1-2; D is ambiguous. Germline-derived CDR1 and CDR2 are SEHNR and FQNEAQ (reference sequence). With 7 bases removed from V and 1 base from J, the gap between germline ends came to 10 bases. The length of the CDR3 is 13 residues. CDR3 bases: TGTGCCAGCAAAAACGGAGTTAACTATGGCTACACCTTC. It yields the protein CASKNGVNYGYTF.

This chain joins TRBV4-1 and TRBJ2-3; 10 bases are shared with TRBD2. J lost 4 bases, V lost 0 bases, and 4 bases had no gene match. Germline loops: CDR1 MGHRA, CDR2 YSYEKL. The CDR3 is made up of 16 amino acids. The CDR3 spells CASSQELAGGADTQYF. In DNA, the CDR3 is TGCGCCAGCAGCCAAGAATTAGCGGGGGGCGCAGATACGCAGTATTTT.

The V call is TRBV9, the J call TRBJ2-3; TRBD2 matches 7 bases. In germline, CDR1 is SGDLS, CDR2 YYNGEE. V dropped 3 bases and J dropped 5; count of bases not matched to a gene: 6. This CDR3 spans 14 amino acids. CDR3 sequence (DNA): TGTGCCAGCAGCGAACCTGGGAGGGGAGATACGCAGTATTTT. Translated: CASSEPGRGDTQYF.

The chain joins TRBV2 to TRBJ2-5; 12 positions agree with TRBD2. Trimming at V came to 5 bases and at J to 0 bases, leaving 4 bases not matched to a gene. The CDR3 consists of 16 residues. Germline V CDR1 and CDR2: SNHLY, FYNNEI. CDR3 DNA: TGTGCCAGCAGTTTCGGACTAGCGGGGCACCAAGAGACCCAGTACTTC. It translates to CASSFGLAGHQETQYF.

The CDR3 sequence: CASSYTGDGGDTQYF. As DNA, the CDR3 is TGCGCCAGCAGTTACACAGGGGACGGAGGAGATACGCAGTATTTT. The J gene is TRBJ2-3, the V gene TRBV5-1; 7 bases are a match to TRBD1. The V and J ends lost 5 bases and 5 bases, in that order; junction bases with no gene match: 11. The CDR3 consists of 15 residues. Germline-derived CDR1 and CDR2 are SGHRS and YFSETQ. The whole variable domain, remainder taken from reference TRBV5-1 and TRBJ2-3, is KAGVTQTPRYLIKTRGQQVTLSCSPISGHRSVSWYQQTPGQGLQFLFEYFSETQRNKGNFPGRFSGRQFSNSRSEMNVSTLELGDSALYLCASSYTGDGGDTQYFGPGTRLTVL.

This clone was detected a few times. This chain uses TRBV3-1 (or the pseudogene TRBV3-2) with TRBJ2-5; 7 nucleotides match TRBD2. Germline lookup yields CDR1 LGHDT and CDR2 YNNKEL (reference sequence). V gave up 6 bases and J gave up 5 bases; unmatched junction bases: 9. CDR3 length: 14 amino acids. CDR3 nucleotides: TGTGCCAGCAGTGGGGAGGGTAGGGTGGAGACCCAGTACTTC. Translation: CASSGEGRVETQYF.

The gene calls are TRBV24-1 and TRBJ2-3; a possible D gene is TRBD2 (6 bases). The V gene's germline CDR1 is KGHDR and CDR2 SFDVKD. The CDR3 length is 16 residues. V was trimmed by 9 bases and J by 3 bases, leaving 21 bases between them. In DNA form, the CDR3 reads TGTGCCACCGCACTTGGGGGTCGGGGGAATACAGATACGCAGTATTTT. As protein: CATALGGRGNTDTQYF.

The J gene is TRBJ2-7, the V gene TRBV5-4, with D perhaps matching TRBD1 (5 bases). Trimming removed 4 bases from V and 4 bases from J, with 18 bases in between. Germline CDR1 reads SGHNT; CDR2 reads YYREEE (reference sequence). This CDR3 region has 15 residues. CDR3 sequence (DNA): TGTGCCAGCAGCCCGAACGGACACAAGGGTTACGAGCAGTACTTC. This translates into CASSPNGHKGYEQYF. The whole variable domain, remainder taken from reference TRBV5-4 and TRBJ2-7, is ETGVTQSPTHLIKTRGQQVTLRCSSQSGHNTVSWYQQALGQGPQFIFQYYREEENGRGNFPPRFSGLQFPNYSSELNVNALELDDSALYLCASSPNGHKGYEQYFGPGTRLTVT.

The V gene is TRBV5-1, the J gene TRBJ1-2; D remains unclear. The germline CDR1 and CDR2 sequences are SGHRS and YFSETQ. This CDR3 has 12 residues. Trimming stripped 2 bases from V and 5 bases from J, with 7 bases between. CDR3 bases: TGCGCCAGCAGCTTTGCGGGGTATGGCTACACCTTC. As protein: CASSFAGYGYTF.